The following is a TCR beta chain sequence with its context. Its antigen is not identified. There are 17 residues in the CDR3. Germline lookup yields CDR1 MGHRA and CDR2 YSYEKL. Trimming cost V 0 bases and J 2 bases, with 17 bases left between them. The sample belongs to a study of CD8 T cells in Susac syndrome. Overall study findings and caveats: The study acknowledged a relatively small number of individuals in its TCR sequencing and HLA analysis.

When the RNA was reverse transcribed, random hexamers were used with an input of about 0.5 to 1 ug. Amplification of TCR beta CDR3 used immunoSEQ multiplex PCR across 54 Vbeta and 13 Jbeta. MiXCR, run by TCRdb on the immunoSEQ multiplex PCR reads, gives a single entry per CDR3 protein. The sample shows 150,000 to 190,000 distinct CDR3 sequences, around 95% of them seen only once. TCR beta sequencing covered blood CD8+ and CD4+ T cells. The CD8+ and CD4+ T cells were negatively isolated, with the TEMRA cells enriched by FACS. V usage is TRBV4-1 and J usage is TRBJ2-7; no firm D call. The TCR was taken from a human donor with multiple sclerosis. Sequenced material: CD8+ T cells from PBMCs. The CDR3 DNA sequence: TGCGCCAGCAGCCAAGATACGTCGGCGGCTACAACCTACGAGCAGTACTTC. Translating it yields CASSQDTSAATTYEQYF.